This T cell receptor beta chain was documented in a study of blood T cell repertoires in COVID-19. About the study: Whether acute or convalescent, the COVID-19 samples came from the United States, Italy and Spain. Sources were T cells, B-cell-depleted T cells, or PBMCs; the material itself was cDNA or gDNA.

Trimming took 3 bases from V and 4 from J, leaving 4 bases between them. The germline V gene encodes CDR1 MNHEY and CDR2 SMNVEV (reference sequence). The length of the CDR3 is 12 residues. How the authors handled the data: Reference gene primer amplification in the assay estimated nucleated cell counts. Profiling relied on immunoSEQ multiplex PCR, and the TCRdb table lists in-frame clones only, not all of them. Clone size and V and J calls were adopted from that table, with D and trimming inferred from the DNA. The sample has about 440,000 clones; 75% to 90% are singletons. This clone was recorded a few times.

This TCR was recovered from a woman aged 25 to 39 with acute or convalescent COVID-19. The chain is built from TRBV27 and TRBJ1-5; no firm D call. The sequencing input was peripheral blood. CDR3: CASSFPNQPQHF. CDR3 DNA sequence: TGTGCCAGCAGTTTCCCGAATCAGCCCCAGCATTTT.